What follows are 14 T cell receptor beta chains derived from one specimen sequenced in a study of lymphopenia after photon versus proton radiotherapy. Using immunoSEQ multiplex PCR, the repertoire was profiled, and TCRdb retains in-frame clones only, with some absent. The repertoire has approximately 17,000 clones, 70% to 85% of them found once; the top ten carry 20% to 25%. This material consisted of peripheral blood, taken from a patient treated with proton-based radiotherapy. The receptors here all came from a man between 65 and 85 years old with pancreatic cancer.

This clone was seen only a few times. This chain connects TRBV7-3 to TRBJ2-2, with a possible D match to TRBD1 (6 bases). The CDR3 is made up of 15 amino acids. Between the trimmed V and J ends, which lost 5 bases and 5 bases, there was a span of 15 bases. From germline, CDR1 is SGHTA and CDR2 FQGTGA. Here the CDR3 reads CASSLRQAATGELFF. DNA of the CDR3: TGTGCCAGCAGCCTCCGACAGGCTGCAACCGGGGAGCTGTTTTTT.

V gene TRBV10-1 combines with J gene TRBJ1-4, with TRBD1 as a possible D gene (6 bases). The CDR3 length is 13 residues. Germline loops: CDR1 WNHNN, CDR2 SYGVQD (reference sequence). Trimming left V 5 bases short and J 8 bases short, with 12 bases between. Written as DNA, the CDR3 is TGCGCCAGCAGTCGGGGACACGAGGAAAAACTGTTTTTT. Translated, it gives CASSRGHEEKLFF.

The genes are TRBV5-1 and TRBJ1-2; D is undetermined. Germline V CDR1 and CDR2: SGHRS, YFSETQ. CDR3 length: 14 amino acids. V was pared by 3 bases and J by 8 bases, with 17 bases between. The CDR3 sequence: CASSSQPDARGYTF. For the CDR3, the DNA is TGCGCCAGCAGCTCCCAGCCTGATGCTCGGGGCTACACCTTC.

V gene TRBV7-3 combines with J gene TRBJ1-1, with 7 nucleotides matching TRBD1. The CDR3 is 15 residues long. With 5 bases clipped from V and 4 bases from J, the junction kept 10 bases outside the gene matches. Germline loops: CDR1 SGHTA, CDR2 FQGTGA. The CDR3 protein is CASSPQGNEGTEAFF. The CDR3 DNA sequence: TGTGCCAGCAGCCCACAGGGGAATGAGGGCACTGAAGCTTTCTTT.

The chain joins TRBV6-1 to TRBJ2-3; TRBD2 matches 7 bases. The CDR3 covers 15 residues. J was trimmed by 4 bases and V by 0 bases; bases with no gene match: 4. Germline CDR1 and CDR2: MNHNS and SASEGT. The CDR3 loop reads CASSEAVGGADTQYF. DNA of the CDR3: TGTGCCAGCAGTGAAGCGGTGGGGGGGGCAGATACGCAGTATTTT.

V and J are TRBV15 and TRBJ2-2; tentative D call: TRBD1 (6 bases). Trimming pared 3 bases from V and 6 bases from J, leaving 11 bases between. CDR1 and CDR2 (germline): LNHNV, YYDKDF (reference sequence). The CDR3 covers 14 residues. The CDR3 DNA follows: TGTGCCACCAGCAGGGCAGGACAGCCCGGGGAGCTGTTTTTT. Amino acids: CATSRAGQPGELFF.

The rearrangement uses TRBV21-1 and TRBJ1-2; the D segment call TRBD1 is taken from the table without a DNA check. TRBV21-1 is described as a pseudogene. The CDR3 covers 14 residues. The CDR3 loop is CASSKGRTGNGYTF. For the CDR3, the DNA is TGTGCCAGCAGCAAAGGGCGGACAGGGAACGGCTACACCTTC.

The chain uses TRBV14 and TRBJ2-7; no firm D call. Germline-derived CDR1 and CDR2 are SGHDN and FVKESK. There are 15 residues in the CDR3. V shed 1 base and J shed 0 bases, with 10 bases lying between them. For the CDR3, the DNA is TGTGCCAGCAGCCAAGGTACAAGGTCCTCCTACGAGCAGTACTTC. Its protein product is CASSQGTRSSYEQYF.

The genes are TRBV30 and TRBJ1-6, with D unclear. CDR1 is GTSNPN and CDR2 is SVGIG in the germline V gene (reference sequence). The CDR3 sequence is 13 residues long. Trimming cost V 5 bases and J 6 bases, with 11 bases left between them. The CDR3 sequence: CAWRSGLNSPLHF. The CDR3 DNA is TGTGCCTGGCGGTCAGGTCTTAATTCACCCCTCCACTTT.

This chain uses TRBV11-2 with TRBJ2-1, with 9 bases identical to TRBD1. Trimming cost V 5 bases and J 6 bases; bases outside gene matches: 5. CDR1 is SGHAT, CDR2 FQNNGV, per germline. This CDR3 comprises 14 residues. The CDR3 loop reads CASSPDRGRNEQFF. The CDR3 DNA is TGTGCCAGCAGCCCGGACAGGGGTCGCAATGAGCAGTTCTTC.

The chain carries TRBV6-5 and TRBJ1-5, with TRBD1 as a possible D gene (6 bases). This CDR3 contains 14 residues. Trimming took off 6 bases at V and 6 bases at J, with 15 bases between the two ends. Germline CDR1 MNHEY, CDR2 SVGAGI. The DNA for the CDR3 is TGTGCCAGCAGCGCGGTCCAGGGGAGTCAGCCCCAGCATTTT. Translated: CASSAVQGSQPQHF.

V usage is TRBV5-6 and J usage is TRBJ1-5, with unresolved D. V lost 0 bases and J 6 bases, leaving 7 bases between the germline ends. Per germline, CDR1 SGHDT and CDR2 YYEEEE. This CDR3 comprises 13 residues. CDR3 DNA sequence: TGTGCCAGCAGCTTGGGGACTTCTCAGCCCCAGCATTTT. It codes for CASSLGTSQPQHF. Full variable domain (remainder filled in from reference TRBV5-6 and TRBJ1-5): DAGVTQSPTHLIKTRGQQVTLRCSPKSGHDTVSWYQQALGQGPQFIFQYYEEEERQRGNFPDRFSGHQFPNYSSELNVNALLLGDSALYLCASSLGTSQPQHFGDGTRLSIL.

The V and J genes are TRBV7-2 and TRBJ2-7; D unresolved. There are 14 residues in the CDR3. Germline V CDR1 and CDR2: SGHTA, FQGNSA. Between the trimmed V and J ends, which lost 5 bases and 2 bases, there was a span of 13 bases. The CDR3 region is CASSESHPPYEQYF. The DNA of the CDR3 is TGTGCCAGCAGCGAGTCCCACCCTCCCTACGAGCAGTACTTC.

This rearrangement joins TRBV7-9 to TRBJ1-3; D ambiguous. The V gene's germline CDR1 is SEHNR and CDR2 FQNEAQ (reference sequence). Deletions cut 6 bases from V and 0 bases from J, with 15 bases between. The CDR3 is 16 residues long. Here the CDR3 DNA reads TGTGCCAGCAGGGACGGCATGGACCTCTCTGGAAACACCATATATTTT. Its translation is CASRDGMDLSGNTIYF.